The 17 T cell receptor beta chains in this list originate from one sample, sequenced in a study of blood T cell repertoires in COVID-19. Some clones are missing from TCRdb's copy, which holds only in-frame ones; the method was immunoSEQ multiplex PCR. The sample yields around 470,000 clones, less than 95% seen once. Sample: PBMCs or T cells enriched from blood (not recorded which). Receptor source: a man aged 18 to 30 who had recovered from COVID-19.

This clone was counted once. The junction departs from germline at one end; a sequencing error may be responsible. This sequence joins TRBV6-5 and TRBJ2-7, with TRBD1 matching over 10 bases. Per the germline V gene, CDR1 is MNHEY and CDR2 is SVGAGI. This CDR3 is built from 13 residues. CDR3 region: CAGRTGGSYEQYF. In nucleotides, the CDR3 is TGTGCCGGCAGGACAGGGGGTTCCTACGAGCAGTACTTC.

V gene TRBV7-9 combines with J gene TRBJ1-3; no definite D call. CDR1 and CDR2 (germline): SEHNR, FQNEAQ (reference sequence). This CDR3 is 14 amino acids long. Trimming shortened V by 5 bases and J by 3 bases, and 11 bases separated the two germline ends. The CDR3 reads CASSPARYGNTIYF. The CDR3 DNA reads TGTGCCAGCAGCCCAGCGCGGTATGGAAACACCATATATTTT.

The J gene is TRBJ2-2, the V gene TRBV19; D is perhaps TRBD2 (5 bases). Germline V gene lookup returns CDR1 LNHDA and CDR2 SQIVND (reference sequence). Trimming removed 7 bases at V and 0 bases at J, with 12 bases between. The CDR3 length is 15 residues. The CDR3 DNA is TGTGCCAGTAAAAGCGGAGACTCGAACACCGGGGAGCTGTTTTTT. This codes for CASKSGDSNTGELFF.

This chain links TRBV9 with TRBJ2-2, with TRBD1 identical over 7 bases. Germline V gene data show CDR1 as SGDLS and CDR2 as YYNGEE. The CDR3 runs 19 residues. Trimming at V came to 4 bases and at J to 7 bases, leaving 22 bases not matched to a gene. The CDR3, as DNA: TGTGCCAGCAGCAAAGGAGTACAGGGGTTAGTGGGTCCCAGCGGGGAGCTGTTTTTT. Translating it yields CASSKGVQGLVGPSGELFF.

The DNA for the CDR3 is TGTGCCAGCAGCGCACTAGCGGGGTATGGTAATGAGCAGTTCTTC. Protein product: CASSALAGYGNEQFF. The chain combines TRBV6-5 with TRBJ2-1; 10 bases match TRBD2. The V and J ends lost 6 bases and 7 bases, in that order; junction bases with no gene match: 9. The length of the CDR3 is 15 residues. From germline, CDR1 is MNHEY and CDR2 SVGAGI.

The CDR3 sequence: CATSTTGDYGYTF. In nucleotides, the CDR3 is TGTGCCACCAGCACTACAGGAGACTATGGCTACACCTTC. The chain links TRBV15 to TRBJ1-2; possibly TRBD1 for D (5 bases). CDR3 length: 13 amino acids. The V gene's germline CDR1 is LNHNV and CDR2 YYDKDF (reference sequence). The V gene lost 4 bases and the J gene lost 3 bases, with 9 bases spanning the gap.

The count of this clone is one. The chain is built from TRBV19 and TRBJ1-2; 11 bases map to TRBD1. The CDR3 has 14 amino acids. Germline CDR1 reads LNHDA; CDR2 reads SQIVND (reference sequence). V lost 2 bases, J lost 6 bases, and 2 bases stayed unmatched. The CDR3 loop reads CASSIRDRGNGYTF. The CDR3 coding sequence is TGTGCCAGTAGTATAAGGGACAGGGGGAATGGCTACACCTTC.

V and J are TRBV5-1 and TRBJ1-4; TRBD1 might be the D (6 bases). The V gene lost 4 bases and the J gene lost 3 bases, with 13 bases spanning the gap. The CDR3 totals 15 residues. The V gene's germline CDR1 is SGHRS and CDR2 YFSETQ. The CDR3 is CASSVEQGSNEKLFF. In nucleotides, the CDR3 is TGCGCCAGCAGCGTCGAGCAGGGGTCTAATGAAAAACTGTTTTTT.

The chain joins TRBV18 to TRBJ1-1, with D hard to call. Trimming stripped 1 base from V and 1 base from J, with 7 bases between. The CDR3 is made up of 14 amino acids. Germline V gene data show CDR1 as KGHSH and CDR2 as LQKENI. CDR3 DNA: TGTGCCAGCTCACCACTCACAACGAACACTGAAGCTTTCTTT. Its protein product is CASSPLTTNTEAFF. Drawing the rest from reference TRBV18 and TRBJ1-1, the complete variable domain is NAGVMQNPRHLVRRRGQEARLRCSPMKGHSHVYWYRQLPEEGLKFMVYLQKENIIDESGMPKERFSAEFPKEGPSILRIQQVVRGDSAAYFCASSPLTTNTEAFFGQGTRLTVV.

The chain is built from TRBV12-5 and TRBJ2-7, with TRBD1 matching 11 bases. The CDR3 loop spans 13 amino acids. With 6 bases clipped from V and 6 bases from J, the junction kept 4 bases outside the gene matches. Germline V gene data show CDR1 as LGHNT and CDR2 as FRNRAP. In nucleotides, the CDR3 is TGTGCTAGTGGGACCGGGACAGGGGGCGAGCAGTACTTC. Translated: CASGTGTGGEQYF.

The CDR3 sequence: CASSLGPLNTEAFF. CDR3 DNA sequence: TGTGCCAGCAGCTTGGGGCCGCTGAACACTGAAGCTTTCTTT. This chain uses TRBV11-2 with TRBJ1-1; the D gene is possibly TRBD1 (5 bases). CDR1 SGHAT and CDR2 FQNNGV come from the germline V gene. Deletions cut 3 bases from V and 0 bases from J, with 8 bases between. This CDR3 is built from 14 residues. Looking up the rest from reference TRBV11-2 and TRBJ1-1 gives the full variable domain: EAGVAQSPRYKIIEKRQSVAFWCNPISGHATLYWYQQILGQGPKLLIQFQNNGVVDDSQLPKDRFSAERLKGVDSTLKIQPAKLEDSAVYLCASSLGPLNTEAFFGQGTRLTVV.

Only one count was recorded for this clone. This chain connects TRBV7-3 to TRBJ2-3; D not resolved. The V gene lost 1 base and the J gene lost 3 bases, with 5 bases spanning the gap. The CDR3 has 13 residues. CDR1 is SGHTA, CDR2 FQGTGA, per germline. The CDR3 sequence is CASSLSSTDTQYF. In DNA, the CDR3 is TGTGCCAGCAGCTTAAGTAGTACAGATACGCAGTATTTT.

The gene calls are TRBV7-9 and TRBJ1-2; a possible D gene is TRBD1 (5 bases). The CDR3 is 11 amino acids. The germline gives CDR1 SEHNR, CDR2 FQNEAQ (reference sequence). CDR3 sequence (DNA): TGTATCGCAGGGAGGCCCGGTGGCTACACCTTC. Protein product: CIAGRPGGYTF.

This clone was counted once. The chain recombines TRBV7-9 with TRBJ1-2, with D unclear. Germline assignment: CDR1 SEHNR and CDR2 FQNEAQ (reference sequence). CDR3 size: 14 residues. The ends were cut back, 6 bases at V and 8 bases at J, with 19 bases in the middle. CDR3 in amino acids: CASSLESTPSGYTF. CDR3 in DNA: TGTGCCAGCAGTCTCGAGTCTACCCCCTCCGGCTACACCTTC.

Worth noting for this clone: This same CDR3 is encoded by further DNA sequences in the sample. The CDR3 loop is CASSGQGASNQPQHF. CDR3 coding DNA: TGTGCCAGCTCTGGACAGGGGGCAAGCAATCAGCCCCAGCATTTT. This rearrangement joins TRBV18 to TRBJ1-5; 11 nucleotides line up with TRBD1. CDR1 is KGHSH and CDR2 is LQKENI in the germline V gene. The CDR3 extends over 15 amino acids. Unmatched junction bases numbered 2, after V lost 6 bases and J lost 1 base. Filled out from reference TRBV18 and TRBJ1-5, the complete variable domain reads NAGVMQNPRHLVRRRGQEARLRCSPMKGHSHVYWYRQLPEEGLKFMVYLQKENIIDESGMPKERFSAEFPKEGPSILRIQQVVRGDSAAYFCASSGQGASNQPQHFGDGTRLSIL.

V usage is TRBV6-5 and J usage is TRBJ1-2, with a tentative D call TRBD1 (5 bases). The CDR3 has 15 residues. With 5 bases removed from V and 6 bases from J, the gap between germline ends came to 19 bases. In germline, CDR1 is MNHEY, CDR2 SVGAGI. CDR3 residues: CASSTTVQGANGYTF. The CDR3 DNA sequence: TGTGCCAGCAGTACTACAGTGCAGGGCGCGAATGGCTACACCTTC.

This rearrangement joins TRBV6-5 to TRBJ1-5; D is possibly TRBD1 (6 bases). CDR3 length equals 13 residues. V gave up 7 bases and J gave up 7 bases, with 14 bases separating them. Germline lookup yields CDR1 MNHEY and CDR2 SVGAGI. The DNA of the CDR3 is TGTGCCAGCATGAGGGGGTTGAACCAGCCCCAGCATTTT. This gives the protein CASMRGLNQPQHF.